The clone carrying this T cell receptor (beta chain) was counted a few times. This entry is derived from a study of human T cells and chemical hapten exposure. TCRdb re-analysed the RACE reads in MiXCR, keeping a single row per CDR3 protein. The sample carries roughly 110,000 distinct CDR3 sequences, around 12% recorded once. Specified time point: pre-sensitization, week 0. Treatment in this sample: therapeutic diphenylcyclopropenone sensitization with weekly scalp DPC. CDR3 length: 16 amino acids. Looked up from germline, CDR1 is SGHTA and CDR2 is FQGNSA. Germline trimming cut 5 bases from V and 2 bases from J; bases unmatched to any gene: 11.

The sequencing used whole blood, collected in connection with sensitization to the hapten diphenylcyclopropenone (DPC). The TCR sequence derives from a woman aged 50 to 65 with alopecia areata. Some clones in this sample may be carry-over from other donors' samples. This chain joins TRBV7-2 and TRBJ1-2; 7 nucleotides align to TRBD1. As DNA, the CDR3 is TGTGCCAGCAGCCCACCTATACAGGGACAGAACTATGGCTACACCTTC. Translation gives CASSPPIQGQNYGYTF.